The clone carrying this T cell receptor beta chain was observed once. Individual cDNA molecules were tagged with unique molecular identifiers, the study reported. TCRdb reprocessed the 5' RACE reads with MiXCR, giving one entry per CDR3 protein. The repertoire includes tens of thousands of distinct CDR3 sequences, around 15% of them detected once, and under 6.5% sits in the top ten. The CDR3 is made up of 18 amino acids. The germline V gene has CDR1 LGHNA and CDR2 YSLEER. The V segment lost 4 bases and the J segment 6 bases; nucleotides outside the gene matches: 15. The data were obtained in a study of early T cells in non-severe SARS-CoV-2 infection. In the study overall: Sequenced bulk RNA came from whole blood that was unsorted, and chains were unpaired.

The J gene is TRBJ2-1, the V gene TRBV4-3; 10 nucleotides match TRBD2. Sequencing was done on a sample of whole blood. This receptor was identified in an adult who was a healthcare worker with PCR-confirmed SARS-CoV-2 infection or an uninfected control (not recorded which). CDR3 DNA: TGCGCCAGCAGCCGGAATAAGGGGGCTAGCGGGGGAGGCAATGAGCAGTTCTTC. Its translation: CASSRNKGASGGGNEQFF.